This T cell receptor beta chain was recovered during a study of blood T cells in healthy people across ages. Per germline, CDR1 SQVTM and CDR2 ANQGSEA. This CDR3 region has 13 residues. A second about 6 to 12 cycle PCR used barcoded and J-beta primers. TCRdb called the 5' RACE reads again in MiXCR, with one record for every CDR3 protein. This table has roughly 1.9 million distinct CDR3 sequences, around 40% appearing once. Each donor had around 9.2 milliliters of peripheral blood drawn. Total RNA amounts of at least 5.5 micrograms were extracted per sample. This clonotype was detected only a few times.

This chain uses TRBV29-1 with TRBJ2-7; no definite D call. TRBJ2-5 matches the DNA end more closely, so the J call is doubtful. This TCR derives from a human donor in good health. The sequencing input was blood. The CDR3 bases are TGCAGCGTTGTAGGCCGGTTGGTGGAGACCCAGTACTTC. Amino acids: CSVVGRLVETQYF.